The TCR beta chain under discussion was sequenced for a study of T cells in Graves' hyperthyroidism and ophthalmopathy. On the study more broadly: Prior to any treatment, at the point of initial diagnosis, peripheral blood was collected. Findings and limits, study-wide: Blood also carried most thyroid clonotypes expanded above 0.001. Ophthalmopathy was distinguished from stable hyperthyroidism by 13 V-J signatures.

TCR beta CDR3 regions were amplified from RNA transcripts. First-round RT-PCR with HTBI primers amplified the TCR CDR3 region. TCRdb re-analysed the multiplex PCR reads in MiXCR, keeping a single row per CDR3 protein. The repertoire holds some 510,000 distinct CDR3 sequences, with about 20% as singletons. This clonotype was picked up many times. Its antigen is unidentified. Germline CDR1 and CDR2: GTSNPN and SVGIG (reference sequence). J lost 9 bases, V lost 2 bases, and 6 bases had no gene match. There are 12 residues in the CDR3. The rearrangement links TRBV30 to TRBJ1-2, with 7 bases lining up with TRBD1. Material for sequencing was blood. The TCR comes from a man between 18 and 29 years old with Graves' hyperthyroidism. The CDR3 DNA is TGTGCCTGGAGTAGTCCAGGGGGACGCTACACCTTC. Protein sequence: CAWSSPGGRYTF.